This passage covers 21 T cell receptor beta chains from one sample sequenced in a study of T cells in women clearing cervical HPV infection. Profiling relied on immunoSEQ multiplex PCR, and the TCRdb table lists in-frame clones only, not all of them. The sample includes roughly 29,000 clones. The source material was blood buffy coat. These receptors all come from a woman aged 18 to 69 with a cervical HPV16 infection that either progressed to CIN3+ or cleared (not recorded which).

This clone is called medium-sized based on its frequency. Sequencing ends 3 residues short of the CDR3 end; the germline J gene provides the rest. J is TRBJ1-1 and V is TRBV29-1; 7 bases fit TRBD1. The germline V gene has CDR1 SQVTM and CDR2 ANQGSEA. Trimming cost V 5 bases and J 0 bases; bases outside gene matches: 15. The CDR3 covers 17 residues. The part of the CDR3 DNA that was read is TGCAGCGTTCCAAAAAAAGGCCCCGGGACAGTGAACACTGAA. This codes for CSVPKKGPGTVNTE. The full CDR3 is CSVPKKGPGTVNTEAFF.

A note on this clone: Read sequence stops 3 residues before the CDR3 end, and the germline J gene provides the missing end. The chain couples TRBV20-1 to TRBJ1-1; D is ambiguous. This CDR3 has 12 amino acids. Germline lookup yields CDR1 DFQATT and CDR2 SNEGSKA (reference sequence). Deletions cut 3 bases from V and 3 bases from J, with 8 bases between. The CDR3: CSARRGDTEAFF. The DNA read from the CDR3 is TGCAGTGCTAGGCGGGGTGACACTGAA.

The covered CDR3 bases are TGCAGTGTCAGGACTAGCGGGAGTTTCTACGAG. This gives the protein CSVRTSGSFYE. The whole CDR3 region reads CSVRTSGSFYEQYF. The chain carries TRBV20-1 and TRBJ2-7, with 13 bases aligning to TRBD2. The CDR3 goes on 3 residues after the read ends, and that part is filled in from the germline J gene. CDR3 size: 14 residues. Germline loops: CDR1 DFQATT, CDR2 SNEGSKA (reference sequence). Trimming took 7 bases from V and 3 from J; bases not matched to a gene: 6.

CDR3 residues: CASSTGTGNTGELFF. CDR3 bases read: TGTGCCAGCAGTACAGGGACAGGGAACACCGGGGAG. This chain links TRBV2 with TRBJ2-2; 8 bases line up with TRBD1. The CDR3 goes on 3 residues after the read ends, and that part is filled in from the germline J gene. The CDR3 loop spans 15 amino acids. Per germline, CDR1 SNHLY and CDR2 FYNNEI. With V trimmed by 5 bases and J by 1 base, 3 bases remained unmatched.

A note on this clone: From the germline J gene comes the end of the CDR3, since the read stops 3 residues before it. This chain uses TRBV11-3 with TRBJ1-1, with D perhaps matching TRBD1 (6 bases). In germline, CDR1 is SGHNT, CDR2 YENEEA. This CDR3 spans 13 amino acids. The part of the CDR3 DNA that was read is TGTGCCAGCAGCCACGGGGGGGCTGGCGAA. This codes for CASSHGGAGE. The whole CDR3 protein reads CASSHGGAGEAFF.

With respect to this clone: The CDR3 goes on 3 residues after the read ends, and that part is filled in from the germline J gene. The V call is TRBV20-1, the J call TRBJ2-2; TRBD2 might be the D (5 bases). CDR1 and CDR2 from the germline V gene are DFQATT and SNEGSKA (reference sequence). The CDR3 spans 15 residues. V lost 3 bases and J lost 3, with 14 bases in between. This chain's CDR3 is CSAREPGIDTGELFF. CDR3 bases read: TGCAGTGCTAGGGAACCGGGGATCGACACCGGGGAG.

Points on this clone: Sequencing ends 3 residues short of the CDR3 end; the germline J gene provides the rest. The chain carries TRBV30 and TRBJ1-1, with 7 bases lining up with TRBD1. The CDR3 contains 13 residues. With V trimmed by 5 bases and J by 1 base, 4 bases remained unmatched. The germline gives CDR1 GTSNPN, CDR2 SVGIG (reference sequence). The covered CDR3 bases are TGTGCCTGGGGGGACAGCCCGAACACTGAA. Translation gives CAWGDSPNTE. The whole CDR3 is CAWGDSPNTEAFF.

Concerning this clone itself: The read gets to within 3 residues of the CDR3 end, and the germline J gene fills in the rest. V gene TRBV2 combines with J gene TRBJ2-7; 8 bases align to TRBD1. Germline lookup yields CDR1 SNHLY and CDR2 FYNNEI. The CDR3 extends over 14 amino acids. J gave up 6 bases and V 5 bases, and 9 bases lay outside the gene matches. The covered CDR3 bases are TGTGCCAGCAGTTTGGACAGGGATGTCGGCGAG. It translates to CASSLDRDVGE. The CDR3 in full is CASSLDRDVGEQYF.

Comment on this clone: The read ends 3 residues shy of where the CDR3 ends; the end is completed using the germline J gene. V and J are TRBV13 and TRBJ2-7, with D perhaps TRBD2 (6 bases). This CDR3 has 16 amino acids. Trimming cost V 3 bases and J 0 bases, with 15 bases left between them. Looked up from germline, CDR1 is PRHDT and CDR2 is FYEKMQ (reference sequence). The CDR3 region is CASSFSAGLLSYEQYF. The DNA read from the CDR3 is TGTGCCAGCAGCTTTTCCGCGGGACTTCTCTCCTACGAG.

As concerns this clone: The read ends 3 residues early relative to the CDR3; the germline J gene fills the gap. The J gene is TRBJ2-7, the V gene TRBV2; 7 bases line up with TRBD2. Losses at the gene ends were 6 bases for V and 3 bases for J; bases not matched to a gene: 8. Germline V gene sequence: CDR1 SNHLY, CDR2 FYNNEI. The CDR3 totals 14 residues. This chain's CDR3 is CASRTWGGDYEQYF. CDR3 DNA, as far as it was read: TGTGCCAGCAGGACCTGGGGGGGGGACTACGAG.

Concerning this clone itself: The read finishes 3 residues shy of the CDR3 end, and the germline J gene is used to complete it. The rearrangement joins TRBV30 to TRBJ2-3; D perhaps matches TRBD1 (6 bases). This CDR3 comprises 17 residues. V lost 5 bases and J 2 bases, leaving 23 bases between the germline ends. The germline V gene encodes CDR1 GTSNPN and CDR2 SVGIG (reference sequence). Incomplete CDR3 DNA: TGTGCCTGGTCCGCGCTTAACCGGGACACTACCACAGATACG. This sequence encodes CAWSALNRDTTTDT. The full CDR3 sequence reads CAWSALNRDTTTDTQYF.

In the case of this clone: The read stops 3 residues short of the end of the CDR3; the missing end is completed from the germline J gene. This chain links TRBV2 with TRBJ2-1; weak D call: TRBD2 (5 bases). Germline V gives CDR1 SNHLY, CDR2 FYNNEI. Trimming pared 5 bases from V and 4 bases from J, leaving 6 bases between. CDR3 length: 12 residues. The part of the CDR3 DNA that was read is TGTGCCAGCAGTTGGACTTACAATGAG. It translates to CASSWTYNE. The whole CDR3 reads CASSWTYNEQFF.

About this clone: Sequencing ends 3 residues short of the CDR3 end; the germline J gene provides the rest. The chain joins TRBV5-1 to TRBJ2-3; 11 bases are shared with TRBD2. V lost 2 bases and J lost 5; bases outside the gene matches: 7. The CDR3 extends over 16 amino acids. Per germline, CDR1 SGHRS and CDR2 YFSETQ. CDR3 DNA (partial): TGCGCCAGCAGCTTAATAGCGGGAGGGCCACAAGATACG. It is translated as CASSLIAGGPQDT. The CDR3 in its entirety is CASSLIAGGPQDTQYF.

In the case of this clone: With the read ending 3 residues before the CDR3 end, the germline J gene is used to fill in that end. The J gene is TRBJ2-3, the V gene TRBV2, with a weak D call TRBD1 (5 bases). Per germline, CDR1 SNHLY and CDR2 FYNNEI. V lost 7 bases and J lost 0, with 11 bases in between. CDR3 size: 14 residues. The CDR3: CASMSRQSTDTQYF. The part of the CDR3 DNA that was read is TGTGCCAGCATGTCACGACAGAGCACAGATACG.

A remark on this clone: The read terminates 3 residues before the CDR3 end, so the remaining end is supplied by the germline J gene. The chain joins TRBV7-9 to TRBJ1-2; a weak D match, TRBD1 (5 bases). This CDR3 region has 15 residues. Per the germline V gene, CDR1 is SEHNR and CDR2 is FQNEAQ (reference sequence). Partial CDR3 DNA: TGTGCCAGCAGCTTGGGACTACCCCCTTACAATGAC. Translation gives CASSLGLPPYND. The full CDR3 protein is CASSLGLPPYNDYTF.

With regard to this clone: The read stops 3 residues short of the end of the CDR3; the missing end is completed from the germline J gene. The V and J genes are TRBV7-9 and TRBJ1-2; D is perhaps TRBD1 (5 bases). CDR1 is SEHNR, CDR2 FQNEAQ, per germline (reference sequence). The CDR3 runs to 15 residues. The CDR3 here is CASRTGTSAYNDYTF. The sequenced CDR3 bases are TGTGCCAGCAGGACCGGGACTAGCGCCTACAATGAC.

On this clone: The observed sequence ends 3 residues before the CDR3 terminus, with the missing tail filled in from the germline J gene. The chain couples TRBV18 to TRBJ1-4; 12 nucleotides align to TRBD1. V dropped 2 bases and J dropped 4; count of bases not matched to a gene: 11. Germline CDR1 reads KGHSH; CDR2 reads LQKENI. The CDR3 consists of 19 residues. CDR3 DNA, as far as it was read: TGTGCCAGCTCACCATTGGAGGGACAGGGGGCGTTCCTTAATGAAAAA. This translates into CASSPLEGQGAFLNEK. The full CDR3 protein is CASSPLEGQGAFLNEKLFF.

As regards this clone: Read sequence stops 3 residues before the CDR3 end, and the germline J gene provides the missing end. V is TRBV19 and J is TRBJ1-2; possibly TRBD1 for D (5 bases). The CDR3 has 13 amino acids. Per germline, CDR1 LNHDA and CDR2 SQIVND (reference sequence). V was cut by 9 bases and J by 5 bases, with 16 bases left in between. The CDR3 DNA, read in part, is TGTGCCAGCATGGGACGGGGACTGTATGGC. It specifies CASMGRGLYG. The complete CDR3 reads CASMGRGLYGYTF.

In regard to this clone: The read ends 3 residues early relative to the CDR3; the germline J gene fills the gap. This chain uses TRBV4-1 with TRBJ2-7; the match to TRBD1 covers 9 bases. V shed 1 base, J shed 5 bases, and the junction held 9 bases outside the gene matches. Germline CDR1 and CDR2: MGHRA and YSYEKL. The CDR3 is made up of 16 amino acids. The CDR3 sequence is CASSQAPDRGAHEQYF. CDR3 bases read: TGCGCCAGCAGCCAAGCCCCCGACAGGGGGGCCCACGAG.

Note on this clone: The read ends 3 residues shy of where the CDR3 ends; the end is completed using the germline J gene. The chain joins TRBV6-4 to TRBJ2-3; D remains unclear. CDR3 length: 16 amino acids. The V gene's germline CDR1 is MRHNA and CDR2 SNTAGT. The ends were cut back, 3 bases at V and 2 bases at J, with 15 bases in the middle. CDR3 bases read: TGTGCCAGCAGTGAGTTGGCGGAGAGCCCCACAGATACG. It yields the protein CASSELAESPTDT. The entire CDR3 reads CASSELAESPTDTQYF.

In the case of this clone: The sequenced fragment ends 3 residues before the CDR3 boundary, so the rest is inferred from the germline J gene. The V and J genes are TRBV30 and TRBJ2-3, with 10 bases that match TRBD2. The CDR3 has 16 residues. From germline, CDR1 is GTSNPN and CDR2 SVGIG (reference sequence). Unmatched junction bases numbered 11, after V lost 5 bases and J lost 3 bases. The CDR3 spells CAWGSGGAGGTDTQYF. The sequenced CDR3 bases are TGTGCCTGGGGGAGCGGGGGGGCAGGCGGTACAGATACG.